A selection of T cell receptor beta chains follows, all from one sample in a study of blood T cell repertoires in COVID-19. Produced via immunoSEQ multiplex PCR; TCRdb's table is partial and in-frame only. The table shows hundreds of thousands of clones, with 85% to 90% occurring only once. Sample: peripheral blood. These receptors all come from a woman aged 18 to 35 with acute or convalescent COVID-19. The CDR3 runs from the conserved cysteine through the conserved F or W. D genes are given only for firm matches. Expanded clones get a size class; other rows say once, few or many, or leave the size out.

clone_size	v_call	d_call	j_call	cdr3_aa	cdr3_nt
NA	TRBV4-1	TRBD1	TRBJ1-2	CASSPQGDRGPSAYGYTF	TGCGCCAGCAGCCCACAAGGGGACAGGGGCCCGAGTGCCTATGGCTACACCTTC
NA	TRBV4-3	TRBD1	TRBJ1-1	CASSQVPGGITGTEAFF	TGCGCCAGCAGCCAAGTGCCAGGGGGTATTACGGGGACTGAAGCTTTCTTT
NA	TRBV5-6	TRBD1	TRBJ1-5	CASSFEGALQPQHF	TGTGCCAGCAGCTTCGAGGGGGCTTTGCAGCCCCAGCATTTT
NA	TRBV2	TRBD2	TRBJ2-7	CASGRAGIRYEQYF	TGTGCCAGCGGGAGGGCAGGGATTCGCTACGAGCAGTACTTC
NA	TRBV25-1	NA	TRBJ1-1	CASSESERGVRFTEAFF	TGTGCCAGCAGTGAATCGGAGCGGGGGGTGAGGTTCACTGAAGCTTTCTTT
NA	TRBV5-1	NA	TRBJ2-1	CASSLLNRQLNEQFF	TGCGCCAGCAGCTTGCTGAACAGGCAGCTTAATGAGCAGTTCTTC
NA	TRBV5-1	NA	TRBJ1-3	CASSFGGGNTIYF	TGCGCCAGCAGCTTCGGGGGAGGAAACACCATATATTTT
NA	TRBV7-2	TRBD1	TRBJ1-3	CASSLGGQGLSGNTIYF	TGTGCCAGCAGCTTAGGAGGACAGGGACTCTCTGGAAACACCATATATTTT
NA	TRBV7-8	TRBD2	TRBJ2-2	CASSLRSGGNTGELFF	TGTGCCAGCAGCCTCAGGAGCGGGGGAAACACCGGGGAGCTGTTTTTT
NA	TRBV9	NA	TRBJ2-2	CASSASVTGELFF	TGTGCCAGCAGCGCTAGCGTCACCGGGGAGCTGTTTTTT
NA	TRBV18	TRBD1	TRBJ1-4	CASLQGATNEKLFF	TGTGCCAGCTTGCAGGGGGCAACTAATGAAAAACTGTTTTTT
NA	TRBV19	NA	TRBJ2-4	CASSPEPSRVQYF	TGTGCCAGTAGTCCCGAACCCTCTCGGGTTCAGTACTTC
NA	TRBV5-1	TRBD2	TRBJ2-3	CASKARLAGGDTQYF	TGCGCCAGCAAGGCCCGACTAGCGGGGGGAGATACGCAGTATTTT
NA	TRBV19	NA	TRBJ2-4	CASGLPGLSIGIRKNIQYF	TGTGCCAGTGGCCTCCCAGGGCTTAGTATTGGGATTCGCAAAAACATTCAGTACTTC
once	TRBV6-2/TRBV6-3	NA	TRBJ1-5	CASSTSPIGYSNQPQHF	TGTGCCAGCAGTACCTCCCCAATCGGGTATAGCAATCAGCCCCAGCATTTT
NA	TRBV18	NA	TRBJ1-2	CASSPSLDYGYTF	TGTGCCAGCTCACCTTCCCTCGACTATGGCTACACCTTC
NA	TRBV4-3	NA	TRBJ2-1	CASSQEELKGLGDEQFF	TGCGCCAGCAGCCAAGAGGAACTAAAAGGACTTGGGGATGAGCAGTTCTTC
NA	TRBV6-2/TRBV6-3	TRBD1	TRBJ1-1	CASSWRDRGDTEAFF	TGTGCCAGCAGTTGGAGGGACAGGGGAGACACTGAAGCTTTCTTT
once	TRBV4-1	NA	TRBJ1-1	CASSQGIRAGKKNTEAFF	TGCGCCAGCAGCCAAGGTATTAGGGCAGGGAAGAAGAACACTGAAGCTTTCTTT
few	TRBV6-5	NA	TRBJ1-3	CASSYSYSGNTIYF	TGTGCCAGCAGTTACTCCTACAGTGGAAACACCATATATTTT
NA	TRBV9	TRBD1	TRBJ1-5	CASGGTELYQPQHF	TGTGCCAGCGGCGGGACAGAACTCTATCAGCCCCAGCATTTT
NA	TRBV7-9	NA	TRBJ1-2	CASSLAGGVGYTF	TGTGCCAGCAGCTTAGCAGGCGGGGTTGGCTACACCTTC
few	TRBV27	TRBD2	TRBJ2-2	CASSFTAGDTGELFF	TGTGCCAGCAGTTTCACTGCGGGGGACACCGGGGAGCTGTTTTTT
NA	TRBV3-1/TRBV3-2	TRBD1	TRBJ1-6	CASRPGIRLGQVSSPLHF	TGTGCCAGCAGGCCAGGCATTAGGCTTGGACAGGTGAGCTCACCCCTCCACTTT
NA	TRBV5-1	NA	TRBJ1-1	CASSQDPGNTEAFF	TGCGCCAGCAGCCAAGACCCGGGGAACACTGAAGCTTTCTTT
NA	TRBV5-3	TRBD1	TRBJ1-1	CARSLAETGGTEAFF	TGTGCCAGAAGCTTGGCCGAAACAGGGGGGACTGAAGCTTTCTTT
NA	TRBV6-4	NA	TRBJ2-1	CASSDSAGWGEQFF	TGTGCCAGCAGTGACTCGGCGGGATGGGGTGAGCAGTTCTTC
NA	TRBV5-6	TRBD2	TRBJ2-2	CASSSLAGGNTGELFF	TGTGCCAGCAGCTCCCTAGCGGGGGGGAACACCGGGGAGCTGTTTTTT
NA	TRBV3-1/TRBV3-2	NA	TRBJ1-3	CASSLALAGTGNTIYF	TGTGCCAGCAGCCTTGCCTTGGCAGGGACTGGAAACACCATATATTTT
once	TRBV6-5	TRBD1	TRBJ1-1	CAIDRGLNTEAFF	TGTGCCATAGACAGGGGTCTGAACACTGAAGCTTTCTTT
NA	TRBV4-1	NA	TRBJ1-4	CASSQGTALPNEKLFF	TGCGCCAGCAGCCAAGGGACAGCCTTACCGAATGAAAAACTGTTTTTT
NA	TRBV4-3	TRBD1	TRBJ2-3	CASSQDWGRGTDTQYF	TGCGCCAGCAGCCAAGATTGGGGCAGGGGGACAGATACGCAGTATTTT
NA	TRBV4-3	NA	TRBJ1-4	CASSQDPGGKGNEKLFF	TGCGCCAGCAGCCAAGATCCGGGCGGGAAGGGTAATGAAAAACTGTTTTTT
NA	TRBV4-1	TRBD1	TRBJ2-3	CASSQEDRGRPDTQYF	TGCGCCAGCAGCCAGGAGGACAGGGGGCGGCCAGATACGCAGTATTTT
NA	TRBV4-3	NA	TRBJ1-2	CASSQDPVGEGGYTF	TGCGCCAGCAGCCAAGACCCGGTAGGGGAGGGTGGCTACACCTTC